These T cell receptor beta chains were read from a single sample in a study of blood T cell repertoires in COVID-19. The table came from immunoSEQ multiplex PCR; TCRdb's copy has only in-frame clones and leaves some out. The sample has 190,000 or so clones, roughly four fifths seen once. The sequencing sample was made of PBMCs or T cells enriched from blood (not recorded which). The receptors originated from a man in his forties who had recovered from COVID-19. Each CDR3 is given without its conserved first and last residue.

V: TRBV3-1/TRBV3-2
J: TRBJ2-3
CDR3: ASSQGGRGDTDTQY

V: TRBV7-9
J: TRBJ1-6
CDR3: ASSPGRGFGNSPLH

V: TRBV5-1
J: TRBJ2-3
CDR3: ASSPGSVTDTQY

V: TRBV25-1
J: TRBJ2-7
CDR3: AIPGPDTNYEQY

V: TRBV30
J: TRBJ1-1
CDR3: AWSRGITEAF

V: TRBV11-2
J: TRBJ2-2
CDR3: ASSLRTGNTGELF

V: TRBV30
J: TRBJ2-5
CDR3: AWGGLQETQY

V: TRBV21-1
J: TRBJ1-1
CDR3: ASSKGYQGTEAF

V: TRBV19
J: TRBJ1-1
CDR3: ASSRGFNTEAF

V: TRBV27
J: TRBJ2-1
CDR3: ASSRLAGSGSNEQF

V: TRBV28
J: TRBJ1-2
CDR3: ASSPSPRVGQPFPGYT

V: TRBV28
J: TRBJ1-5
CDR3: ASSRPGQGGETQH

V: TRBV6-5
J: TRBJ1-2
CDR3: ASRGIDRGGGGYT

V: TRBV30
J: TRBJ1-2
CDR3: AWSVQAGIGNGYT

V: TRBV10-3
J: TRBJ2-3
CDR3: AISDSGSTDTQY